This T cell receptor (beta chain) was documented in a study of PD-1 blockade in classical Hodgkin lymphoma (dated by TCRdb to the early 2020s). Study-level background: Nivolumab dosing was 3 mg/kg intravenously every 2 weeks, continuing until either disease progression or unacceptable toxicity. The study used CyTOF and TCR beta sequencing to define a peripheral blood immune signature of response to PD-1 blockade in classical Hodgkin lymphoma.

Genomic DNA was extracted with the Qiagen DNeasy kit from unsorted PBMCs and from negatively selected CD4+ and CD8+ fractions. TCR beta CDR3 regions were subjected to amplification by immunoSEQ multiplex PCR with primers that anneal to V and J segments. A synthetic immune receptor repertoire was used to minimize amplification bias, and any residual bias was removed computationally once sequencing was done. Under the source paper's analysis protocol: Repertoire diversity was quantified as the Shannon entropy index using custom Python scripts. The unsorted, CD4+ and CD8+ repertoires were each analyzed separately, with the exception of combined analyses, where CD4+ and CD8+ sequences were merged in silico. A clone counted as expanded when the clone's frequency after treatment rose at least 2-fold relative to C1D1, and clones undetected at baseline were given a pseudocount of 0.5. Clones with 0 or 1 copy at C1D1 were defined as singleton clones, while clones with 2 or more copies were defined as non-singleton clones. Clones expanded in unsorted samples were annotated as CD4+, CD8+ or unknown by matching protein sequences in sorted samples from the same patient. Wilcoxon tests on paired samples were used to test changes in diversity from C1D1 to C4D1. Entries here come from immuneACCESS through TCRdb and include only in-frame sequences with V and J called. Some clones fail to appear in such tables; in the studies checked, an unresolved V gene covers under half of the shortfall, and the cause of the remainder is unknown. V, J and clone size reflect that table, while D and trimming were determined from the DNA. Present in this sample are roughly 92,000 clones, 92% of which were seen just once. The ten largest clonotypes hold roughly 2.8% of the sample.

As for this clone: Its antigen is not yet known. No base qualities exist here, and no much larger clone lies one base off it.

General conclusions and limits of the study: Lower diversity was observed in patients in whom nivolumab was started less than 1 year after ASCT, and these patients were excluded from later analyses so that confounding by immune reconstitution would be avoided. Among trial patients, those achieving complete response had baseline diversity similar to that of newly diagnosed patients, while diversity was significantly lower in partial responders and progressors. Only a single clinical trial cohort was studied, and what caused the repertoire differences, possibly disease activity or prior therapy, remained undefined. Baseline TCR diversity was reported as lower in newly diagnosed patients than in healthy donors, and lower still in relapsed/refractory patients. By C4D1, a significant rise was seen in CD4+ TCR diversity but not in CD8+ TCR diversity (p=0.0027 vs p=0.16), and the rise was most apparent among complete responders (p=0.02).

The time point label, read with the paper, signifies: cycle 1 day 1 (C1D1), immediately before nivolumab initiation. All trial patients had relapsed after autologous stem cell transplantation, with cohorts A, B and C differing in prior brentuximab vedotin exposure. The trial cohort comprised some 60 patients with relapsed/refractory classical Hodgkin lymphoma whose best overall responses were complete response, partial response or progressive disease. Single-agent nivolumab was administered to trial patients in the multi-cohort phase II CheckMate 205 trial. Best overall response was determined by an independent review committee according to the 2007 International Working Group response criteria. Trial PBMCs were collected immediately before nivolumab initiation (C1D1) and during therapy at cycle 2 day 1 and cycle 4 day 1. Peripheral blood was collected in 8 mL Vacutainer Cell Preparation Tubes, from which PBMCs were isolated by centrifugation and then cryopreserved.

The CDR3 numbers 15 residues from cysteine through phenylalanine. Here the CDR3 DNA is all that survives: 45 bases in frame from base 1. Looking up the germline V gene (reference sequence) yields CDR1 SEHNR and CDR2 FQNEAQ. V sheds 2 bases and J sheds 0 bases, leaving 11 bases between their ends. The specimen was peripheral blood mononuclear cells (PBMCs), collected at baseline. This sequence was found in a human donor with classical Hodgkin lymphoma. The chain couples TRBV7-9 to TRBJ2-7; the D gene is perhaps TRBD2, on 6 matching bases. The DNA reads TGTGCCAGCAGCTTATTGGGGGGTCCCTCCTACGAGCAGTACTTC. The encoded protein is CASSLLGGPSYEQYF. When the CDR3 is completed using the reference TRBV7-9 and TRBJ2-7 genes on either side, the full variable domain is DTGVSQNPRHKITKRGQNVTFRCDPISEHNRLYWYRQTLGQGPEFLTYFQNEAQLEKSRLLSDRFSAERPKGSFSTLEIQRTEQGDSAMYLCASSLLGGPSYEQYFGPGTRLTVT.